Shown below are 7 T cell receptor beta chains from a single sample sequenced in a study of cytomegalovirus exposure and HLA in healthy donors. The PCR contained 60 Vbeta and 13 Jbeta primers. TCRdb's table, derived via immunoSEQ multiplex PCR, lists solely in-frame clones and lacks some. There are 30,000 to 40,000 clones in the sample; around 84% occur only once, and approximately 4% lies in the top ten. The sequencing sample was made of PBMCs. The receptors come from a woman aged 18-29 years in good health and CMV-seronegative.

The chain links TRBV19 to TRBJ2-1; 14 bases fit TRBD2. Germline V gene lookup returns CDR1 LNHDA and CDR2 SQIVND (reference sequence). The junction had 5 bases not matched to a gene; V was cut back by 3 bases and J by 4 bases. The CDR3 has 17 residues. CDR3 loop: CASSMGLAGATYNEQFF. In nucleotides, the CDR3 is TGTGCCAGTAGTATGGGACTAGCGGGAGCCACATACAATGAGCAGTTCTTC. The full variable domain, completed using reference TRBV19 and TRBJ2-1, is DGGITQSPKYLFRKEGQNVTLSCEQNLNHDAMYWYRQDPGQGLRLIYYSQIVNDFQKGDIAEGYSVSREKKESFPLTVTSAQKNPTAFYLCASSMGLAGATYNEQFFGPGTRLTVL.

The genes are TRBV5-1 and TRBJ2-5, with D possibly matching TRBD2 (5 bases). Germline V CDR1 and CDR2: SGHRS, YFSETQ. The V end was cut by 2 bases, the J end by 3 bases, with 17 bases between. There are 16 residues in the CDR3. CDR3 sequence reads: CASSFSARSAEETQYF. The CDR3 DNA sequence: TGCGCCAGCAGCTTTAGCGCTCGGTCGGCGGAAGAGACCCAGTACTTC.

CDR3: CASRSHLGSGTEAFF. The CDR3 DNA reads as TGCGCCAGCAGAAGCCATCTTGGTAGCGGCACTGAAGCTTTCTTT. The rearrangement uses TRBV5-1 and TRBJ1-1; the D is unclear. Germline V gives CDR1 SGHRS, CDR2 YFSETQ. Trimming removed 5 bases from V and 4 bases from J, with 18 bases in between. The CDR3 has 15 amino acids.

The J gene is TRBJ2-1, the V gene TRBV11-1; no reliable D call. Germline loops: CDR1 SGHAT, CDR2 FQDESV (reference sequence). V lost 5 bases, J lost 4 bases, and 9 bases lay in between. The CDR3 is 13 residues long. Here the CDR3 DNA reads TGTGCCAGCAGCCAAGCCGAATACAATGAGCAGTTCTTC. Its protein is CASSQAEYNEQFF.

The rearrangement links TRBV4-3 to TRBJ2-1; 8 bases line up with TRBD2. CDR3 length: 15 amino acids. The V gene's germline CDR1 is LGHNA and CDR2 YSLEER. With V trimmed by 4 bases and J by 2 bases, 4 bases remained unmatched. The DNA of the CDR3 is TGCGCCAGCAGCCCTGCCGGGGGGGCCTACAATGAGCAGTTCTTC. The encoded protein is CASSPAGGAYNEQFF.

The chain recombines TRBV25-1 with TRBJ2-7; TRBD1 aligns across 8 bases. This CDR3 contains 14 residues. Germline lookup yields CDR1 MGHDK and CDR2 SYGVNS. V lost 6 bases to trimming and J lost 1 base; unmatched junction nucleotides: 5. The CDR3 spells CASRTGGSSYEQYF. In DNA, the CDR3 is TGTGCCAGCAGAACAGGGGGTAGTTCCTACGAGCAGTACTTC.

The chain employs TRBV5-1 and TRBJ2-1; D possibly corresponds to TRBD1 (6 bases). Germline lookup yields CDR1 SGHRS and CDR2 YFSETQ. Trimming removed 0 bases at V and 2 bases at J, with 9 bases between. CDR3 length: 15 amino acids. The CDR3 coding sequence is TGCGCCAGCAGCTTGGAAGGGGGTCCCTACAATGAGCAGTTCTTC. It codes for CASSLEGGPYNEQFF.